Sequencing of this TCR beta chain was carried out in a study of shared T cell receptors in the human thymus. Sequencing used immunoSEQ multiplex PCR; TCRdb keeps in-frame clones, though not all of them. The sample shows about 660,000 clones, approximately 89% of them seen only once. The length of the CDR3 is 14 residues. J lost 10 bases, V lost 6 bases, and 9 bases had no gene match. Per germline, CDR1 MDHEN and CDR2 SYDVKM. This sample was shared with a second study, whose subject was human thymus T cells. That paper notes: Corrective cardiac operations yielded the resected thymus tissue. Blood and thymic repertoires both appeared biased in V and J gene usage. Reports from related research described highly overlapping thymic repertoires among unrelated individuals.

The receptor was derived from a boy younger than two with a congenital heart defect. Source material: thymocytes. The chain is built from TRBV28 and TRBJ1-6, with TRBD1 identical over 7 bases. The CDR3: CASSRRTGQSPLHF. CDR3 nucleotides: TGTGCCAGCAGCCGAAGGACAGGTCAATCACCCCTCCACTTT.